The 9 T cell receptor beta chains in this list originate from one sample, sequenced in a study of T cells in Graves' hyperthyroidism and ophthalmopathy. Amplified regions were TCR beta CDR3 sequences from RNA transcripts. TCR CDR3 underwent first-round RT-PCR with the HTBI primer set. TCRdb re-called the multiplex PCR reads with MiXCR, one entry per CDR3 protein. The data hold around 300,000 distinct CDR3 sequences, with under 30% observed a single time. Sequencing was carried out using blood. The receptors were sampled from a man aged 35-49 years with Graves' hyperthyroidism that later progressed to Graves' ophthalmopathy.

This clonotype was recorded many times. The CDR3 region has the DNA TGTGCCAGCAGCCCCGGACCAGGACAGCTTTATGGCTACACCTTC. Amino acids: CASSPGPGQLYGYTF. This chain connects TRBV6-5 to TRBJ1-2; D may be TRBD1 (6 bases). CDR3 length: 15 residues. In germline, CDR1 is MNHEY, CDR2 SVGAGI. Trimming removed 6 bases from V and 5 bases from J, with 19 bases in between.

This clonotype occurred many times. The chain employs TRBV11-1 and TRBJ2-5; 9 nucleotides align to TRBD2. V lost 2 bases to trimming and J lost 1 base; unmatched junction nucleotides: 11. This CDR3 has 18 amino acids. The germline V gene encodes CDR1 SGHAT and CDR2 FQDESV (reference sequence). CDR3 bases: TGTGCCAGCAGCTTACTACCTTTCTTTAGCGGGAGCCAAGAGACCCAGTACTTC. Its protein is CASSLLPFFSGSQETQYF.

The chain recombines TRBV30 with TRBJ1-1, with TRBD1 matching over 7 bases. V lost 5 bases, J lost 3 bases, and 3 bases stayed unmatched. Per the germline V gene, CDR1 is GTSNPN and CDR2 is SVGIG (reference sequence). There are 12 residues in the CDR3. In DNA, the CDR3 is TGTGCCTGGGGCGACAGGGACACTGAAGCTTTCTTT. It codes for CAWGDRDTEAFF.

A remark on this clonotype: This sequence may be a read error, since a much larger clone differs from it by one base. V gene TRBV29-1 combines with J gene TRBJ2-5; D possibly uses TRBD1 or TRBD2 (5 bases each). The germline V gene has CDR1 SQVTM and CDR2 ANQGSEA. This CDR3 is 10 amino acids long. DNA for the CDR3: TGCATCGGGAAGGGGGAGACCCAGTACTTC. Translating gives CIGKGETQYF.

V and J are TRBV27 and TRBJ1-2; D perhaps matches TRBD1 (6 bases). This CDR3 spans 15 amino acids. Germline V gene data show CDR1 as MNHEY and CDR2 as SMNVEV (reference sequence). Trimming stripped 5 bases from V and 4 bases from J, with 17 bases between. CDR3 DNA: TGTGCCAGCAGTGCCACCGGGACATCGGTCTATGGCTACACCTTC. Encoded protein: CASSATGTSVYGYTF.

The CDR3 DNA is TGTGCCAGCAGTTACCAGGGACAGTCCGACGAGCAGTACTTC. This sequence encodes CASSYQGQSDEQYF. V is TRBV6-5 and J is TRBJ2-7; TRBD1 aligns across 7 bases. Germline V CDR1 and CDR2: MNHEY, SVGAGI. With V trimmed by 2 bases and J by 5 bases, 6 bases remained unmatched. The CDR3 extends over 14 amino acids.

This clonotype came up many times. The chain joins TRBV5-1 to TRBJ2-5; D unresolved. Trimming removed 0 bases at V and 1 base at J, with 4 bases between. The CDR3 covers 13 residues. CDR1 is SGHRS, CDR2 YFSETQ, per germline. In DNA form, the CDR3 reads TGCGCCAGCAGCTTGGGTCCCCAAGAGACCCAGTACTTC. Protein sequence: CASSLGPQETQYF. The variable domain in full, with the rest retrieved from reference TRBV5-1 and TRBJ2-5, is KAGVTQTPRYLIKTRGQQVTLSCSPISGHRSVSWYQQTPGQGLQFLFEYFSETQRNKGNFPGRFSGRQFSNSRSEMNVSTLELGDSALYLCASSLGPQETQYFGPGTRLLVL.

This clonotype was observed many times. The J gene is TRBJ2-4, the V gene TRBV28; the D gene is possibly TRBD2 (5 bases). Germline values: CDR1 MDHEN, CDR2 SYDVKM. V dropped 8 bases and J dropped 5 bases, with 16 bases sitting between them. This CDR3 region has 14 residues. This chain's CDR3 is CASRVGGVENIQYF. The CDR3, as DNA: TGTGCCAGCCGGGTTGGAGGTGTCGAAAACATTCAGTACTTC.

This clonotype was counted many times. J is TRBJ1-1 and V is TRBV20-1; D not resolved. This CDR3 is built from 13 residues. Germline V gene sequence: CDR1 DFQATT, CDR2 SNEGSKA (reference sequence). V lost 0 bases and J 6 bases, leaving 11 bases between the germline ends. CDR3: CSAREEKGSEAFF. The CDR3 DNA is TGCAGTGCTAGAGAGGAAAAGGGATCTGAAGCTTTCTTT.